A selection of T cell receptor beta chains follows, all from one sample in a study of blood T cell repertoires in COVID-19. Method: immunoSEQ multiplex PCR; TCRdb's copy keeps in-frame clones and lacks some. The profile covers about 250,000 clones, with roughly 90% appearing a single time and 0.94% taken by the ten largest. The specimen sequenced was peripheral blood. The receptor set was obtained from a woman in her thirties or forties who had recovered from COVID-19. Each CDR3 is given with its conserved first and last residue. D genes are given only for firm matches. For some rows the clone size is stated as once, few or many, or as a class when expanded; others skip it.

TRBV9	NA	TRBD2	TRBJ2-3	CASNKRESTDTQYF	TGTGCCAGCAATAAGCGGGAGAGCACAGATACGCAGTATTTT
TRBV4-1	NA	TRBD2	TRBJ2-3	CASSGGADTQYF	TGCGCCAGCTCGGGGGGAGCGGATACGCAGTATTTT
TRBV6-5	NA	TRBD1	TRBJ2-2	CASSFTGVRTGELFF	TGTGCCAGCAGTTTTACAGGGGTCCGCACCGGGGAGCTGTTTTTT
TRBV7-2	NA	NA	TRBJ2-1	CASSPGVGHNEQFF	TGTGCCAGCAGCCCCGGTGTGGGCCACAATGAGCAGTTCTTC
TRBV2	NA	NA	TRBJ2-1	CATPLPGEQFF	TGTGCCACTCCGCTACCGGGAGAGCAGTTCTTC
TRBV28	NA	NA	TRBJ2-7	CASTLRSGVRYEQYF	TGTGCCAGCACCCTCCGCTCAGGGGTCCGCTACGAGCAGTACTTC
TRBV19	NA	TRBD2	TRBJ2-2	CASSRLGSGRANTGELFF	TGTGCCAGTAGTCGATTGGGTAGCGGGAGGGCGAACACCGGGGAGCTGTTTTTT
TRBV24-1	few	NA	TRBJ2-7	CATSDSQGGLYEQYF	TGTGCCACCAGTGATTCTCAGGGGGGCCTCTACGAGCAGTACTTC
TRBV27	once	NA	TRBJ2-5	CASSPLYQETQYF	TGTGCCAGCAGTCCTCTCTACCAAGAGACCCAGTACTTC
TRBV7-9	NA	TRBD1	TRBJ2-7	CASSGRTGKHEQYF	TGTGCCAGCAGCGGACGGACAGGGAAACACGAGCAGTACTTC
TRBV5-1	NA	NA	TRBJ2-1	CASSLVLASDEQFF	TGCGCCAGCAGCTTGGTCCTGGCTAGCGATGAGCAGTTCTTC
TRBV21-1	once	NA	TRBJ2-6	CASSKVSFLRDSNSGANVLTF	TGTGCCAGCAGCAAAGTCTCCTTTCTCCGGGACAGTAACTCTGGGGCCAACGTCCTGACTTTC
TRBV13	NA	TRBD1	TRBJ2-7	CASSLGDRENYEQYF	TGTGCCAGCAGCTTGGGCGACAGGGAAAACTACGAGCAGTACTTC
TRBV30	NA	TRBD1	TRBJ2-1	CAWAFERTGGYNEQFF	TGTGCCTGGGCCTTCGAACGGACAGGGGGGTACAATGAGCAGTTCTTC
TRBV19	NA	NA	TRBJ2-6	CASSIVLRSGANVLTF	TGTGCCAGTAGTATAGTTCTACGCTCTGGGGCCAACGTCCTGACTTTC
TRBV7-2	NA	NA	TRBJ2-5	CASSLSDSQETQYF	TGTGCCAGCAGCTTGTCCGACAGCCAAGAGACCCAGTACTTC
TRBV4-1	once	NA	TRBJ1-1	CASSELGGGTEAFF	TGCGCCAGCAGCGAGCTCGGGGGGGGCACTGAAGCTTTCTTT
TRBV24-1	NA	TRBD1	TRBJ2-6	CATSDLSGTGTSGANVLTF	TGTGCCACCAGTGACCTGTCCGGGACAGGGACCTCTGGGGCCAACGTCCTGACTTTC
TRBV6-5	NA	TRBD2	TRBJ2-5	CASSYAGLVGETQYF	TGTGCCAGCAGTTACGCAGGACTAGTCGGCGAGACCCAGTACTTC
TRBV7-2	NA	NA	TRBJ2-5	CASSLTGRNQETQYF	TGTGCCAGCAGCTTGACAGGCAGAAACCAAGAGACCCAGTACTTC
TRBV28	NA	NA	TRBJ2-5	CASSVGTHQETQYF	TGTGCCAGCAGCGTGGGCACGCACCAAGAGACCCAGTACTTC
TRBV5-1	NA	NA	TRBJ2-2	CASSPWRAGSTGELFF	TGCGCCAGCAGCCCCTGGCGGGCGGGAAGCACCGGGGAGCTGTTTTTT
TRBV7-9	NA	NA	TRBJ2-5	CASSLEGLQETQYF	TGTGCCAGCAGCTTAGAGGGACTTCAGGAGACCCAGTACTTC
TRBV19	NA	NA	TRBJ1-1	CATRWGGEAFF	TGTGCCACTCGGTGGGGGGGTGAAGCTTTCTTT
TRBV10-3	NA	TRBD1	TRBJ1-4	CAISDGDRVSEKLFF	TGTGCCATCAGTGATGGGGACAGGGTCAGCGAAAAACTGTTTTTT
TRBV19	NA	NA	TRBJ2-5	CASSIDHISSRGQTQYF	TGTGCCAGTAGTATAGATCACATATCGAGCAGGGGTCAGACCCAGTACTTC
TRBV7-9	NA	NA	TRBJ2-7	CASSLGSQGLSYEQYF	TGTGCCAGCAGCTTAGGCAGCCAGGGCCTCTCCTACGAGCAGTACTTC
TRBV3-1/TRBV3-2	NA	NA	TRBJ2-4	CASSQGSPKNIQYF	TGTGCCAGCAGCCAAGGAAGCCCCAAAAACATTCAGTACTTC
TRBV9	NA	TRBD2	TRBJ2-1	CASTSSGRALDEQFF	TGTGCCAGCACCTCTAGCGGGAGGGCGTTAGACGAGCAGTTCTTC
TRBV5-1	NA	TRBD2	TRBJ2-7	CASSLPGLAGSEQYF	TGCGCCAGCAGCTTACCGGGACTAGCGGGATCCGAGCAGTACTTC
TRBV19	NA	NA	TRBJ2-7	CASSSGGGGWEQYF	TGTGCCAGTAGCAGTGGGGGAGGAGGTTGGGAGCAGTACTTC
TRBV11-1	NA	TRBD1	TRBJ1-1	CASSSRTGGGAEAFF	TGTGCCAGCAGCTCAAGGACAGGGGGCGGGGCTGAAGCTTTCTTT
TRBV6-2/TRBV6-3	NA	TRBD1	TRBJ2-7	CASSGGTGVWGEQYF	TGTGCCAGCAGTGGCGGGACAGGGGTTTGGGGCGAGCAGTACTTC
TRBV2	NA	TRBD2	TRBJ2-1	CASSPGGNEQFF	TGTGCCAGCAGCCCCGGGGGGAATGAGCAGTTCTTC
TRBV6-2/TRBV6-3	NA	NA	TRBJ2-7	CASSYPLRGDYEQYF	TGTGCCAGCAGTTACCCCTTAAGGGGTGACTACGAGCAGTACTTC
TRBV14	NA	NA	TRBJ2-1	CASSAKSGAQFF	TGTGCCAGCAGCGCAAAGAGCGGCGCGCAGTTCTTC
TRBV28	NA	TRBD2	TRBJ2-1	CASSSWTSGRNEQFF	TGTGCCAGCAGTTCCTGGACTAGCGGGAGGAATGAGCAGTTCTTC
TRBV7-8	NA	NA	TRBJ1-3	CASSLVGSLTSGNTIYF	TGTGCCAGCAGCTTAGTGGGCAGCCTTACCTCTGGAAACACCATATATTTT
TRBV19	NA	TRBD2	TRBJ2-7	CASSIGSSGSGEQYF	TGTGCCAGTAGTATAGGGTCCAGCGGGAGTGGCGAGCAGTACTTC
TRBV4-1	NA	TRBD2	TRBJ2-1	CASSQRTSVGKNEQFF	TGCGCCAGCAGCCAACGGACTAGCGTGGGAAAAAATGAGCAGTTCTTC
TRBV18	NA	NA	TRBJ2-2	CASSGTRATGELFF	TGTGCCAGCTCAGGGACAAGAGCCACCGGGGAGCTGTTTTTT
TRBV7-8	once	NA	TRBJ2-2	CASSPARRGLNTGELFF	TGTGCCAGCAGCCCTGCGAGGCGGGGGCTCAACACCGGGGAGCTGTTTTTT
TRBV28	NA	TRBD2	TRBJ2-3	CASSNLLAGGPVGRDTQYF	TGTGCCAGCAGCAACTTACTAGCGGGAGGGCCGGTTGGCCGAGATACGCAGTATTTT
TRBV3-1/TRBV3-2	once	NA	TRBJ1-1	CARRRRWLRTEAFF	TGTGCCAGACGGAGGCGCTGGCTTAGGACTGAAGCTTTCTTT
TRBV7-9	NA	NA	TRBJ2-7	CASSLAEGTYEQYF	TGTGCCAGCAGCTTAGCGGAGGGGACCTACGAGCAGTACTTC
TRBV19	NA	TRBD1	TRBJ2-1	CASTLAGTEGYNEQFF	TGTGCCAGTACCCTCGCCGGGACAGAGGGATACAATGAGCAGTTCTTC
TRBV2	NA	TRBD1	TRBJ2-1	CASSVSRDRPYNEQFF	TGTGCCAGCAGTGTATCCCGGGACAGGCCTTACAATGAGCAGTTCTTC
TRBV28	NA	TRBD1	TRBJ2-5	CASSWGQGARETQYF	TGTGCCAGCAGTTGGGGGCAGGGGGCGCGGGAGACCCAGTACTTC
TRBV11-2	once	NA	TRBJ2-7	CASSLDHPAGYAFEQYF	TGTGCCAGCAGCTTAGATCATCCGGCAGGGTACGCGTTCGAGCAGTACTTC
TRBV12-5	NA	TRBD2	TRBJ2-2	CASGLVTSGRSANTGELFF	TGTGCTAGTGGTTTGGTGACTAGCGGGAGGTCTGCGAACACCGGGGAGCTGTTTTTT
TRBV5-1	NA	NA	TRBJ2-2	CASSLVSGSSTGELFF	TGCGCCAGCAGCTTGGTTTCAGGGTCAAGCACCGGGGAGCTGTTTTTT
TRBV6-2/TRBV6-3	NA	TRBD2	TRBJ2-3	CASSPGTSAGTDTQYF	TGTGCCAGCAGTCCCGGGACTAGCGCAGGCACAGATACGCAGTATTTT
TRBV2	NA	TRBD1	TRBJ2-7	CASKRTGSSYEQYF	TGTGCCAGCAAGAGGACAGGCAGCTCCTACGAGCAGTACTTC
TRBV11-3	NA	NA	TRBJ2-3	CASSRQDGTDTQYF	TGTGCCAGCAGCCGACAGGACGGCACAGATACGCAGTATTTT
TRBV6-6	NA	NA	TRBJ1-1	CASSYTGGNTEAFF	TGTGCCAGCAGTTACACCGGAGGAAACACTGAAGCTTTCTTT